The 12 T cell receptor beta chains below all came from one sample that was sequenced in a study of shared clonotypes between healthy human individuals. Produced via immunoSEQ multiplex PCR; TCRdb's table is partial and in-frame only. The table lists millions of clones, about 95% of them singletons, with more than 0.95% in the top ten. CD45RO-negative cells were positively selected for CCR7, leaving out terminally differentiated effector memory CD45RA+ cells. Specimen: naive CD8+ T cells sorted from blood. These receptors were obtained from a man younger than 35 in good health.

V usage is TRBV6-5 and J usage is TRBJ2-1; TRBD2 agrees at 11 bases. V lost 5 bases and J lost 6; bases outside the gene matches: 6. The CDR3 contains 15 residues. Germline V gives CDR1 MNHEY, CDR2 SVGAGI. The CDR3 bases are TGTGCCAGCAGTGCACTAGCGGGGGCCCGCAATGAGCAGTTCTTC. It specifies CASSALAGARNEQFF.

V is TRBV5-8 and J is TRBJ2-7; 9 bases fit TRBD2. The CDR3 totals 14 residues. V lost 6 bases and J lost 0; bases outside the gene matches: 4. Germline CDR1 reads SGHTS; CDR2 reads YDEGEE. The CDR3 sequence is CASTKTSGSYEQYF. In DNA form, the CDR3 reads TGTGCCAGCACCAAGACTAGCGGCTCCTACGAGCAGTACTTC.

The CDR3 DNA reads as TGCGCCAGCAGCCAAGATAAGAAAGGGACACAGGCTTTCTTT. This gives the protein CASSQDKKGTQAFF. V gene TRBV4-1 combines with J gene TRBJ1-1; D is perhaps TRBD1 (6 bases). Germline assignment: CDR1 MGHRA and CDR2 YSYEKL. The CDR3 is made up of 14 amino acids. Deletions cut 0 bases from V and 11 bases from J, with 16 bases between.

The chain joins TRBV7-9 to TRBJ2-5, with D perhaps given as TRBD1 or TRBD2 (5 bases each). The V end was cut by 0 bases, the J end by 5 bases, with 22 bases between. Germline V gene lookup returns CDR1 SEHNR and CDR2 FQNEAQ (reference sequence). The CDR3 runs 18 residues. The CDR3 coding sequence is TGTGCCAGCAGCTTAGCGGGGGAATCGTTACTCCGAGGGGAGACCCAGTACTTC. This translates into CASSLAGESLLRGETQYF.

J is TRBJ2-2 and V is TRBV2; no definite D call. V lost 8 bases and J 7 bases, leaving 11 bases between the germline ends. Germline V CDR1 and CDR2: SNHLY, FYNNEI. This CDR3 comprises 12 residues. The CDR3 DNA sequence: TGTGCCAGCCACCTGGACGGCGGGGAGCTGTTTTTT. Translating gives CASHLDGGELFF.

In this sample, this clone turned up once. The rearrangement joins TRBV27 to TRBJ1-2, with 11 bases identical to TRBD1. V lost 8 bases, J lost 3 bases, and 14 bases stayed unmatched. CDR1 and CDR2 from the germline V gene are MNHEY and SMNVEV (reference sequence). The CDR3 spans 17 residues. CDR3 DNA sequence: TGTGCCAGCTCGGATAACGCCCCGGGACAGGGGGACTATGGCTACACCTTC. This codes for CASSDNAPGQGDYGYTF.

The chain couples TRBV27 to TRBJ2-1; D is unclear. V was clipped by 3 bases and J by 5 bases, with 14 bases between them. The CDR3 is 15 amino acids. CDR1 is MNHEY and CDR2 is SMNVEV in the germline V gene (reference sequence). The DNA for the CDR3 is TGTGCCAGCAGTTTGAGCATGGCGCGACACAATGAGCAGTTCTTC. It is translated as CASSLSMARHNEQFF.

The rearrangement joins TRBV27 to TRBJ1-5; TRBD1 matches at 8 bases. The length of the CDR3 is 16 residues. From germline, CDR1 is MNHEY and CDR2 SMNVEV (reference sequence). Trimming took 5 bases from V and 5 from J; bases not matched to a gene: 11. CDR3 DNA: TGTGCCAGCAGTGCGTCGACAGGGGAATGGGATCAGCCCCAGCATTTT. It encodes CASSASTGEWDQPQHF.

The V gene is TRBV10-3, the J gene TRBJ2-2; 9 positions match TRBD1. The CDR3 is 14 residues long. The ends lost 6 bases at V and 6 bases at J; junction bases unmatched: 5. CDR1 is ENHRY and CDR2 is SYGVKD in the germline V gene. The CDR3 loop reads CAISPGQGPGELFF. The CDR3 DNA sequence: TGTGCCATCAGCCCGGGACAGGGCCCCGGGGAGCTGTTTTTT.

The chain links TRBV29-1 to TRBJ2-1; TRBD2 is a possible D gene (5 bases). CDR1 is SQVTM, CDR2 ANQGSEA, per germline. This CDR3 spans 16 amino acids. V was clipped by 6 bases and J by 1 base, with 19 bases between them. CDR3 bases: TGCAGCGTCAACGGGATTGCCAGTCGGTCCTACAATGAGCAGTTCTTC. It specifies CSVNGIASRSYNEQFF.

This chain joins TRBV4-3 and TRBJ2-1; TRBD1 agrees at 11 bases. The CDR3 runs to 16 residues. The trim removed 1 base at V and 7 bases at J, leaving 6 bases unmatched. CDR1 and CDR2 (germline): LGHNA, YSLEER. CDR3: CASSQVGTGGMNEQFF. Written as DNA, the CDR3 is TGCGCCAGCAGCCAAGTAGGGACAGGGGGTATGAATGAGCAGTTCTTC.

Concerning this clone: Other DNA sequences in the sample encode the same CDR3. The chain couples TRBV6-6 to TRBJ2-7, with unresolved D. This CDR3 is built from 13 residues. Trimming shortened V by 0 bases and J by 3 bases, and 6 bases separated the two germline ends. The germline gives CDR1 MNHNY, CDR2 SVGAGI (reference sequence). The CDR3: CASSYSSDYEQYF. The CDR3 nucleotides read TGTGCCAGCAGTTACTCGTCGGACTACGAGCAGTACTTC.